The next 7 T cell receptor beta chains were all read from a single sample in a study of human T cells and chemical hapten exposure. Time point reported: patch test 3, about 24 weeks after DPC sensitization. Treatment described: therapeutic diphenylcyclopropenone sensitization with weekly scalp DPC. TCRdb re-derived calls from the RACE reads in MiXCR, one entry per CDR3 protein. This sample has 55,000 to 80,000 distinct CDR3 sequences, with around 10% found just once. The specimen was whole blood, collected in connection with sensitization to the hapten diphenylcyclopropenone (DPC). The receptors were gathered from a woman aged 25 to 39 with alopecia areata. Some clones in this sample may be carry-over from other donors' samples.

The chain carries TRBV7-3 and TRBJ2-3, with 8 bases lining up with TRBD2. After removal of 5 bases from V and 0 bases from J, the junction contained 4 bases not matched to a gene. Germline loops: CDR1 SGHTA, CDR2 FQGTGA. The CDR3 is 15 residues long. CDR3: CASSPSSGSTDTQYF. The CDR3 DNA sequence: TGTGCCAGCAGCCCTTCTAGCGGGAGCACAGATACGCAGTATTTT.

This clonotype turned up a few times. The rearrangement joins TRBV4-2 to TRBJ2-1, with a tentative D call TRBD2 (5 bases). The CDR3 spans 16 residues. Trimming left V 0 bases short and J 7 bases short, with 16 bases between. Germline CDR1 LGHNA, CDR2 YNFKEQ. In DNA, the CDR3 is TGTGCCAGCAGCCAAGATAGCATAGGTCGGGGAAATGAGCAGTTCTTC. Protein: CASSQDSIGRGNEQFF.

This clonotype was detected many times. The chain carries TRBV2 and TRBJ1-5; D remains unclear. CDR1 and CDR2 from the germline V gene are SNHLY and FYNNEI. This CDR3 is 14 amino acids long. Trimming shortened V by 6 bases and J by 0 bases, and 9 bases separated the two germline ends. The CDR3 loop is CASSQDHSNQPQHF. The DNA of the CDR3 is TGTGCCAGCAGCCAGGATCATAGCAATCAGCCCCAGCATTTT.

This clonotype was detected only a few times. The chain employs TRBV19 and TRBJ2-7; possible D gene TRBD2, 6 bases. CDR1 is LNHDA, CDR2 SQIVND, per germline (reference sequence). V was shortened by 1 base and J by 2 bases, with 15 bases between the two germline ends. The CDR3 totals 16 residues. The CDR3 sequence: CASSIGHRDSTYEQYF. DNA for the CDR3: TGTGCCAGTAGTATAGGACACCGGGACTCCACCTACGAGCAGTACTTC.

The DNA for the CDR3 is TGTGCCAGCAGTTCCCGGGTAGGCAATCAGCCCCAGCATTTT. Translated: CASSSRVGNQPQHF. The chain uses TRBV27 and TRBJ1-5; no definite D call. CDR1 is MNHEY and CDR2 is SMNVEV in the germline V gene (reference sequence). This CDR3 is built from 14 residues. V dropped 4 bases and J dropped 2 bases, with 9 bases sitting between them.

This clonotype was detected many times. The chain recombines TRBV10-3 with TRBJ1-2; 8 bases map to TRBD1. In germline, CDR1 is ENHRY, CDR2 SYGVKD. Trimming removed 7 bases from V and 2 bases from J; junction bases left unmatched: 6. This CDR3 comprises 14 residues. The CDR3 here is CAITRGTGNYGYTF. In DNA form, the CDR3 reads TGTGCCATCACCCGCGGGACAGGAAACTATGGCTACACCTTC.

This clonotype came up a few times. Here the CDR3 reads CASSLSDQETQYF. The CDR3 coding sequence is TGTGCCAGCAGTTTGTCTGACCAAGAGACCCAGTACTTC. The chain has TRBV12-3 or TRBV12-4 and TRBJ2-5, with unresolved D. Between the trimmed V and J ends, which lost 3 bases and 0 bases, there was a span of 5 bases. CDR3 length equals 13 residues.